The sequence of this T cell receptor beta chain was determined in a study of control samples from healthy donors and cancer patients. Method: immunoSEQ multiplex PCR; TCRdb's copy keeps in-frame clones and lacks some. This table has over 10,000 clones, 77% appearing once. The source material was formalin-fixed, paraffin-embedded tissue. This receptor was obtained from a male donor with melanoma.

CDR3 sequence reads: CASGTGGGRGPGFF. The CDR3 DNA reads TGTGCTAGTGGTACCGGTGGCGGGCGGGGGCCTGGGTTCTTC. This rearrangement joins TRBV12-5 to TRBJ2-1, with D possibly TRBD2 on 7 matching bases. The ends were cut back, 5 bases at V and 15 bases at J, with 23 bases in the middle. The length of the CDR3 is 14 residues. The germline gives CDR1 LGHNT, CDR2 FRNRAP. The full variable domain, in which reference TRBV12-5 and TRBJ2-1 provide the parts outside the CDR3, is DARVTQTPRHKVTEMGQEVTMRCQPILGHNTVFWYRQTMMQGLELLAYFRNRAPLDDSGMPKDRFSAEMPDATLATLKIQPSEPRDSAVYFCASGTGGGRGPGFFGPGTRLTVL.